Listed here are 5 T cell receptor beta chains from one sample, sequenced in a study of T cells after yellow fever vaccination. A single record per CDR3 protein comes from TCRdb applying MiXCR to the 5' RACE reads. The data hold some 110,000 distinct CDR3 sequences, with 8% to 9.5% observed a single time. The source material was CD8+ T cells sorted from PBMCs, sampled 45 days after the yellow fever booster vaccination. These TCRs come from a man aged 30 to 45 who received the YFV17D yellow fever vaccine.

This clonotype was seen a handful of times. J is TRBJ2-1 and V is TRBV6-1, with D unclear. The CDR3 is 16 residues long. The germline gives CDR1 MNHNS, CDR2 SASEGT. Trimming shortened V by 4 bases and J by 4 bases, and 17 bases separated the two germline ends. Here the CDR3 DNA reads TGTGCCAGCAGTGCTACCGACGGCTTTAATTACAATGAGCAGTTCTTC. Its translation is CASSATDGFNYNEQFF.

This clonotype was recorded many times. This chain connects TRBV5-1 to TRBJ2-7; 7 positions agree with TRBD2. The CDR3 loop spans 18 amino acids. J was trimmed by 0 bases and V by 0 bases; bases with no gene match: 12. The germline V gene has CDR1 SGHRS and CDR2 YFSETQ. The CDR3 region has the DNA TGCGCCAGCAGCTTGGGCCCCATGGCGGGACTAACCTCCTACGAGCAGTACTTC. Protein: CASSLGPMAGLTSYEQYF.

This clonotype has at least ten counts. The genes are TRBV12-3 or TRBV12-4 and TRBJ2-2, with D unclear. This CDR3 region has 12 residues. V gave up 5 bases and J gave up 6 bases, with 7 bases separating them. The CDR3, as DNA: TGTGCCAGCAGTCCGATTTCCGGGGAGCTGTTTTTT. It encodes CASSPISGELFF.

This clonotype was counted only a few times. The chain combines TRBV5-1 with TRBJ1-1; tentative D call: TRBD1 (5 bases). Trimming removed 0 bases from V and 1 base from J, with 16 bases in between. The germline gives CDR1 SGHRS, CDR2 YFSETQ. This CDR3 has 17 amino acids. Here the CDR3 DNA reads TGCGCCAGCAGCTTGGATGGGACGGAGAGCTGGAACACTGAAGCTTTCTTT. Its translation: CASSLDGTESWNTEAFF.

This clonotype occurred a few times. The V gene is TRBV27, the J gene TRBJ2-7, with D perhaps matching TRBD1 (6 bases). Germline CDR1 and CDR2: MNHEY and SMNVEV (reference sequence). Between the trimmed V and J ends, which lost 4 bases and 1 base, there was a span of 11 bases. The CDR3 is 14 residues long. The CDR3 DNA is TGTGCCAGCAGTTCGGGGACACGTTCCTACGAGCAGTACTTC. This codes for CASSSGTRSYEQYF.